Below, one T cell receptor beta chain is given with its context. The source of the sample is a study of OX40 agonist ivuxolimab in advanced cancers. Germline lookup yields CDR1 SEHNR and CDR2 FQNEAQ (reference sequence). The CDR3 spans 14 residues. V was pared by 5 bases and J by 2 bases, with 12 bases between. Patients were ineligible given autoimmune disease history or systemic immunosuppression. Only in-frame clones appear in the TCRdb table, and some are missing; sequencing was by immunoSEQ multiplex PCR. In the table there are roughly 50,000 clones, roughly 85% of which are singletons. This TCR was sampled from an adult with an advanced solid tumor such as melanoma, head and neck, liver or kidney cancer. The chain recombines TRBV7-9 with TRBJ2-5; D might be TRBD1 (5 bases). Sequences were derived from CD4+ or CD8+ T cells sorted from blood, sampled in a trial of the OX40 agonist ivuxolimab. This chain's CDR3 is CASSPKTGQETQYF. CDR3 bases: TGTGCCAGCAGCCCCAAAACAGGACAAGAGACCCAGTACTTC.